The clone carrying this TCR beta chain was detected a few times. Its specificity is unknown. V lost 7 bases to trimming and J lost 6 bases; unmatched junction nucleotides: 18. Germline CDR1 is SQVTM and CDR2 is ANQGSEA. The CDR3 extends over 16 amino acids. This specimen comes from a study of T cells after yellow fever vaccination. Looking at the study overall: SMART-Seq v4 Ultra Low Input served to prepare low-cell-number fractions. Whole-study findings and limits: Any FACS-sorted repertoire could hold abundant clonotypes that contaminate it from the bulk population. Among primary-vaccination clones, most reappeared after the booster, at about 95% for CD4 and 85% to 90% for CD8.

A 5'RACE template-switching step, the method used to make TCR cDNA, added a universal primer site and UMIs. A single record per CDR3 protein comes from TCRdb applying MiXCR to the 5' RACE reads. The sample records hundreds of thousands of distinct CDR3 sequences, 9% to 15% being singletons. V is TRBV29-1 and J is TRBJ2-3, with 8 bases aligning to TRBD2. The origin of this receptor is a man aged 25 to 45 who received the YFV17D yellow fever vaccine. Source: PBMCs, taken on the day of the yellow fever booster vaccination. The CDR3 sequence: CSGTRPRAGAMDTQYF. CDR3 nucleotide sequence: TGCAGCGGTACCCGGCCCCGAGCGGGAGCGATGGATACGCAGTATTTT.